Each of the 22 T cell receptor beta chains below was sequenced from the same sample in a study of beta chain features in type 1 diabetes. Findings of the study overall: The study found moderately but significantly shorter TCRB CDR3s in all four CD4+ subsets of Type 1 diabetes patients.

Expressed TCRB transcripts were sequenced because the isolated RNA had all been reverse transcribed beforehand. Measured with immunoSEQ multiplex PCR; TCRdb has only the in-frame clones, and not every one. The sample gives a few hundred thousand clones, around 9.6% of which show up once; about 0.6% is in the top ten. These receptors' targets are unknown. The source material was central memory CD4+ T cells from blood. The receptors were gathered from a man aged 25 to 45 with type 1 diabetes.

A word on this clone: This sample also contains other DNA sequences that code for the same CDR3. The V call is TRBV27, the J call TRBJ2-7, with D possibly being TRBD2 (5 bases). Deletions cut 1 base from V and 2 bases from J, with 9 bases between. The germline gives CDR1 MNHEY, CDR2 SMNVEV (reference sequence). This CDR3 comprises 14 residues. In nucleotides, the CDR3 is TGTGCCAGCAGTTTATTGGACGGGACCTACGAGCAGTACTTC. Protein sequence: CASSLLDGTYEQYF.

This chain uses TRBV2 with TRBJ2-1; 9 bases fit TRBD2. CDR3 length: 17 residues. Germline V gene data show CDR1 as SNHLY and CDR2 as FYNNEI. The junction had 14 bases not matched to a gene; V was cut back by 6 bases and J by 5 bases. In nucleotides, the CDR3 is TGTGCCAGCAGGGATTTGACTAGCGGAGAGGGGGACAATGAGCAGTTCTTC. It codes for CASRDLTSGEGDNEQFF. Filled out from reference TRBV2 and TRBJ2-1, the complete variable domain reads EPEVTQTPSHQVTQMGQEVILRCVPISNHLYFYWYRQILGQKVEFLVSFYNNEISEKSEIFDDQFSVERPDGSNFTLKIRSTKLEDSAMYFCASRDLTSGEGDNEQFFGPGTRLTVL.

The V gene is TRBV19, the J gene TRBJ2-1; a weak D match, TRBD1 (6 bases). CDR1 is LNHDA, CDR2 SQIVND, per germline (reference sequence). The CDR3 totals 15 residues. Trimming removed 7 bases at V and 0 bases at J, with 13 bases between. This chain's CDR3 is CASTASGDSYNEQFF. As DNA, the CDR3 is TGTGCCAGTACGGCCTCAGGGGACTCCTACAATGAGCAGTTCTTC.

The rearrangement uses TRBV30 and TRBJ2-3; D may be TRBD2 (5 bases). The CDR3 length is 14 residues. CDR1 is GTSNPN, CDR2 SVGIG, per germline (reference sequence). V was shortened by 4 bases and J by 5 bases, with 16 bases between the two germline ends. CDR3 region: CAWIHGSALDTQYF. The CDR3 DNA sequence: TGTGCCTGGATCCATGGGAGTGCATTAGATACGCAGTATTTT.

In this sample, this clone turned up a few times. The rearrangement joins TRBV11-2 to TRBJ2-1, with TRBD2 as a possible D gene (5 bases). The CDR3 covers 14 residues. From germline, CDR1 is SGHAT and CDR2 FQNNGV. Trimming pared 7 bases from V and 6 bases from J, leaving 16 bases between. CDR3 DNA: TGTGCCAGCACTCGGACTCAGACTTCCAATGAGCAGTTCTTC. This translates into CASTRTQTSNEQFF.

This clone was found a few times. This chain uses TRBV19 with TRBJ1-1, with D unclear. Trimming removed 6 bases from V and 0 bases from J, with 11 bases in between. Germline CDR1 reads LNHDA; CDR2 reads SQIVND (reference sequence). CDR3 length: 14 residues. CDR3 nucleotide sequence: TGTGCCAGTAGCCCACAGTCCATGAACACTGAAGCTTTCTTT. It is translated as CASSPQSMNTEAFF.

The rearrangement uses TRBV30 and TRBJ2-5, with D possibly TRBD2 on 6 matching bases. The germline V and J ends were trimmed by 0 bases and 1 base, with 12 bases remaining between them. CDR1 is GTSNPN and CDR2 is SVGIG in the germline V gene (reference sequence). The CDR3 length is 15 residues. CDR3 coding DNA: TGTGCCTGGAGTGTAGGCGGGGCAGTCCAAGAGACCCAGTACTTC. This sequence encodes CAWSVGGAVQETQYF.

Only a few counts were recorded for this clone. The J gene is TRBJ2-7, the V gene TRBV7-2; no clear D gene. Germline V gene sequence: CDR1 SGHTA, CDR2 FQGNSA. With 3 bases removed from V and 2 bases from J, the gap between germline ends came to 8 bases. The CDR3 is made up of 13 amino acids. CDR3: CASSFGPAYEQYF. The CDR3 DNA reads TGTGCCAGCAGCTTCGGACCCGCCTACGAGCAGTACTTC.

In the case of this clone: Other DNA sequences from this sample encode an identical CDR3 as well. The V and J genes are TRBV19 and TRBJ2-1; 7 bases line up with TRBD2. This CDR3 spans 15 amino acids. Germline CDR1 reads LNHDA; CDR2 reads SQIVND (reference sequence). V lost 1 base and J lost 4; bases outside the gene matches: 4. The CDR3 sequence: CASSIGLAVYNEQFF. The CDR3 coding sequence is TGTGCCAGTAGTATAGGTCTAGCGGTTTACAATGAGCAGTTCTTC.

This rearrangement joins TRBV28 to TRBJ1-2; 9 nucleotides line up with TRBD1. The germline CDR1 and CDR2 sequences are MDHEN and SYDVKM. The V and J ends lost 5 bases and 2 bases, in that order; junction bases with no gene match: 9. CDR3 size: 16 residues. The CDR3 protein is CASSHSGTGRNYGYTF. In nucleotides, the CDR3 is TGTGCCAGCAGTCACTCAGGGACAGGGAGGAACTATGGCTACACCTTC.

The sample holds a few counts of this clone. The chain employs TRBV6-6 and TRBJ2-1; D is ambiguous. The CDR3 is made up of 13 amino acids. The V gene lost 0 bases and the J gene lost 7 bases, with 7 bases spanning the gap. The germline V gene has CDR1 MNHNY and CDR2 SVGAGI (reference sequence). CDR3 amino acids: CASSYSSGNEQFF. The DNA for the CDR3 is TGTGCCAGCAGTTACTCTAGTGGTAATGAGCAGTTCTTC.

This clone was picked up a small number of times. The chain combines TRBV7-8 with TRBJ2-3; 10 bases map to TRBD2. With V trimmed by 1 base and J by 1 base, 2 bases remained unmatched. The germline V gene encodes CDR1 SGHVS and CDR2 FQNEAQ. There are 16 residues in the CDR3. The CDR3 region has the DNA TGTGCCAGCAGCTTAGTCCTAGCGGGAGGCACAGATACGCAGTATTTT. This sequence encodes CASSLVLAGGTDTQYF.

This clone appeared a few times. V gene TRBV18 combines with J gene TRBJ2-5; the D gene could be TRBD1 or TRBD2 (5 bases each). CDR1 and CDR2 from the germline V gene are KGHSH and LQKENI. The CDR3 has 14 amino acids. Trimming removed 0 bases from V and 7 bases from J, with 12 bases in between. The CDR3, as DNA: TGTGCCAGCTCACCACCTGCCCAGGGAGTGACCCAGTACTTC. Protein product: CASSPPAQGVTQYF.

A few counts support this clone. The rearrangement uses TRBV19 and TRBJ1-2; D unclear. This CDR3 is built from 16 residues. Deletions cut 3 bases from V and 4 bases from J, with 18 bases between. Per germline, CDR1 LNHDA and CDR2 SQIVND (reference sequence). Here the CDR3 DNA reads TGTGCCAGTAGTATGAACAGCGGAGGATGGGTCTATGGCTACACCTTC. Translated, it gives CASSMNSGGWVYGYTF.

The chain is built from TRBV5-1 and TRBJ2-3; 9 bases match TRBD1. The CDR3 totals 15 residues. J lost 1 base, V lost 5 bases, and 5 bases had no gene match. Germline loops: CDR1 SGHRS, CDR2 YFSETQ. The CDR3 DNA sequence: TGCGCCAGCAGGGGACAGGGATTTCGCACAGATACGCAGTATTTT. Translation gives CASRGQGFRTDTQYF.

The table lists this clone with many counts. The V and J genes are TRBV28 and TRBJ2-1; TRBD2 matches 12 bases. CDR3 length equals 17 residues. V shed 6 bases, J shed 2 bases, and the junction held 8 bases outside the gene matches. CDR1 is MDHEN and CDR2 is SYDVKM in the germline V gene. The DNA for the CDR3 is TGTGCCAGCAGGTCGACTAGCGGGAGCAGGACCTACAATGAGCAGTTCTTC. It translates to CASRSTSGSRTYNEQFF.

There are a few counts of this clone. The gene calls are TRBV10-3 and TRBJ1-1; TRBD1 might be the D (5 bases). The CDR3 length is 14 residues. From germline, CDR1 is ENHRY and CDR2 SYGVKD. Trimming pared 4 bases from V and 2 bases from J, leaving 11 bases between. The CDR3 loop is CAISGWGDNTEAFF. CDR3 DNA: TGTGCCATCAGTGGGTGGGGGGATAACACTGAAGCTTTCTTT.

This clone was picked up many times. This sequence joins TRBV28 and TRBJ2-7, with a possible D match to TRBD2 (6 bases). V lost 6 bases to trimming and J lost 0 bases, with 12 bases between them. CDR1 is MDHEN, CDR2 SYDVKM, per germline. This CDR3 has 14 residues. The chain's CDR3 is CASRRTGSSYEQYF. The CDR3 DNA reads TGTGCCAGCAGGCGGACCGGGAGCTCCTACGAGCAGTACTTC. Full variable domain (outside the CDR3, taken from reference TRBV28 and TRBJ2-7): DVKVTQSSRYLVKRTGEKVFLECVQDMDHENMFWYRQDPGLGLRLIYFSYDVKMKEKGDIPEGYSVSREKKERFSLILESASTNQTSMYLCASRRTGSSYEQYFGPGTRLTVT.

The chain carries TRBV4-3 and TRBJ2-3; 9 bases are shared with TRBD2. Germline-derived CDR1 and CDR2 are LGHNA and YSLEER. CDR3 length: 13 residues. V was pared by 0 bases and J by 8 bases, with 0 bases of the junction left unmatched. The CDR3 reads CASSQERGGTQYF. CDR3 nucleotides: TGCGCCAGCAGCCAAGAGCGGGGGGGTACGCAGTATTTT.

The CDR3 reads CASSSIQGRKYF. In DNA, the CDR3 is TGTGCCAGCAGTTCAATACAGGGTCGAAAGTACTTC. The V call is TRBV6-5, the J call TRBJ2-4, with D tentatively TRBD1 (6 bases). V was shortened by 4 bases and J by 14 bases, with 15 bases between the two germline ends. The CDR3 length is 12 residues. In germline, CDR1 is MNHEY, CDR2 SVGAGI.

This clone appeared a few times. The chain recombines TRBV5-6 with TRBJ1-1, with TRBD1 matching over 12 bases. Germline V gene lookup returns CDR1 SGHDT and CDR2 YYEEEE. The CDR3 spans 15 residues. Germline trimming cut 1 base from V and 6 bases from J; bases unmatched to any gene: 4. CDR3 protein: CASSLPGQGAPEAFF. The CDR3 DNA reads TGTGCCAGCAGCTTGCCGGGACAGGGGGCCCCTGAAGCTTTCTTT. Based on the CDR3 plus reference TRBV5-6 and TRBJ1-1, the full variable domain is DAGVTQSPTHLIKTRGQQVTLRCSPKSGHDTVSWYQQALGQGPQFIFQYYEEEERQRGNFPDRFSGHQFPNYSSELNVNALLLGDSALYLCASSLPGQGAPEAFFGQGTRLTVV.

V is TRBV2 and J is TRBJ2-3; TRBD2 matches 11 bases. Germline lookup yields CDR1 SNHLY and CDR2 FYNNEI. Trimming cost V 10 bases and J 2 bases; bases outside gene matches: 8. The CDR3 is 15 residues long. CDR3 in amino acids: CATDPGLAVTDTQYF. DNA for the CDR3: TGTGCCACCGACCCGGGACTAGCGGTCACAGATACGCAGTATTTT.